This TCR beta chain appears in the sequencing data of a study of blood T cell repertoires in COVID-19. As for the study in general: Donors in the United States, Italy and Spain gave samples during acute or convalescent COVID-19.

Original data processing: Estimation of nucleated cell counts was performed using reference gene primer amplification. TCRdb keeps only in-frame clones here, not all; method: immunoSEQ multiplex PCR. V and J calls and clone size are copied from that table; D and trimming were computed from the DNA. The table includes around 270,000 clones, about 86% detected once. CDR3 size: 16 residues. Germline V lookup: CDR1 LGHDT, CDR2 YNNKEL (reference sequence). J lost 2 bases, V lost 0 bases, and 5 bases had no gene match. The chain links TRBV3-1 (or the pseudogene TRBV3-2) to TRBJ2-3; 7 nucleotides line up with TRBD2. This clonotype was sampled from a person aged 65-85 years with COVID-19, enrolled during active disease. The sequencing sample was made of peripheral blood. CDR3 sequence reads: CASSQDWSGATDTQYF. The CDR3, as DNA: TGTGCCAGCAGCCAAGATTGGAGCGGGGCCACAGATACGCAGTATTTT.